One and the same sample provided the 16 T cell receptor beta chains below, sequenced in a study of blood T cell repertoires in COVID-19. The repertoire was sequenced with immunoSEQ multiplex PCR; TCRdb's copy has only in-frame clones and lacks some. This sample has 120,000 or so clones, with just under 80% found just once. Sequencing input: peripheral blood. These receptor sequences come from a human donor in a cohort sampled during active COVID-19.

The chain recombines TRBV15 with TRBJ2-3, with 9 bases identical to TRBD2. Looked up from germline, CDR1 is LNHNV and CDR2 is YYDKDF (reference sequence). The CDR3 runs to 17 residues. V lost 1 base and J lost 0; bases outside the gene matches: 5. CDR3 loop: CATSRGRLAESTDTQYF. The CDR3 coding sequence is TGTGCCACCAGCAGAGGTCGACTAGCGGAGAGCACAGATACGCAGTATTTT.

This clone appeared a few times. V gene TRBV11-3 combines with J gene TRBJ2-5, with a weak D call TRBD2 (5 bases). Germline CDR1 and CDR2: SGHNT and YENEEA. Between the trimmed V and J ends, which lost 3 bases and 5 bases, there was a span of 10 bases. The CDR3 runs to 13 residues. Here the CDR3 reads CASSFERGETQYF. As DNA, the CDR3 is TGTGCCAGCAGCTTTGAACGAGGGGAGACCCAGTACTTC.

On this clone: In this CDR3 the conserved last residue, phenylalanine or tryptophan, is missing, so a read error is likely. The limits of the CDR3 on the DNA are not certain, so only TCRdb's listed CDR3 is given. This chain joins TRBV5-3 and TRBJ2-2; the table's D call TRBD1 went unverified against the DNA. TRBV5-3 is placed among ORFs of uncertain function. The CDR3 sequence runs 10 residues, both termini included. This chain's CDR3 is CARSRPGQAT.

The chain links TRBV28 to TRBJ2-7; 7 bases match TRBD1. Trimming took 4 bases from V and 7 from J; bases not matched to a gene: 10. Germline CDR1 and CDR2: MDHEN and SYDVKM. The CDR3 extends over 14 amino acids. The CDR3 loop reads CASSSLPGQVEQYF. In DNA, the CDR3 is TGTGCCAGCAGTTCCCTCCCCGGACAGGTGGAGCAGTACTTC.

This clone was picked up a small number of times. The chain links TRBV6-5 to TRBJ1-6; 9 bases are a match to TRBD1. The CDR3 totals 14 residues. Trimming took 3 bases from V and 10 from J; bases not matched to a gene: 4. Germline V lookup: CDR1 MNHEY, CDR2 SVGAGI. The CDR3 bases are TGTGCCAGCAGTTATAACAGGGGGCTGTCACCCCTCCACTTT. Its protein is CASSYNRGLSPLHF.

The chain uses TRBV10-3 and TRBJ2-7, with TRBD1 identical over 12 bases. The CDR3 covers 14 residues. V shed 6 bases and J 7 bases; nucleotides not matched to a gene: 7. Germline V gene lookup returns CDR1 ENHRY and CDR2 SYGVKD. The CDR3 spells CAISLGQGAGEQYF. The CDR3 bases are TGTGCCATCAGCCTGGGACAGGGGGCGGGGGAGCAGTACTTC.

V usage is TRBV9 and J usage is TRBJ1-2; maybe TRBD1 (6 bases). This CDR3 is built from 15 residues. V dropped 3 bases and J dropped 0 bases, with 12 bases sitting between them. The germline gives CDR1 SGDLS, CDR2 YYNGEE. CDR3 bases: TGTGCCAGCAGCGCTAACACAGGGCCTAACTATGGCTACACCTTC. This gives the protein CASSANTGPNYGYTF.

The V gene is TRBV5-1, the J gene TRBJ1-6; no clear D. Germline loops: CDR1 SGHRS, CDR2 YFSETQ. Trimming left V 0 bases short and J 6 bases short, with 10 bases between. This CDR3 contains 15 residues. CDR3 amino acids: CASSLGQAGNSPLHF. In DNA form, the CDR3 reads TGCGCCAGCAGCTTGGGGCAGGCTGGTAATTCACCCCTCCACTTT.

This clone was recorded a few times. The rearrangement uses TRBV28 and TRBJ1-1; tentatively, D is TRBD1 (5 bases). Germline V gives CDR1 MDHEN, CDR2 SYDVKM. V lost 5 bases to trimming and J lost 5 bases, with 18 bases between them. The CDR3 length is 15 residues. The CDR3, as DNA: TGTGCCAGCAGTCCGCCCACCAGGGTTGGGACTGAAGCTTTCTTT. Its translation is CASSPPTRVGTEAFF.

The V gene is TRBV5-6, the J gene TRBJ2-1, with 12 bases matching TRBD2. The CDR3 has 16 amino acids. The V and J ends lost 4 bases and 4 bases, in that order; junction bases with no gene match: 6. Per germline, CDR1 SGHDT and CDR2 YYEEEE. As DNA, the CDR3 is TGTGCCAGCAGCCATGAGACTAGCGGGAGATACAATGAGCAGTTCTTC. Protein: CASSHETSGRYNEQFF.

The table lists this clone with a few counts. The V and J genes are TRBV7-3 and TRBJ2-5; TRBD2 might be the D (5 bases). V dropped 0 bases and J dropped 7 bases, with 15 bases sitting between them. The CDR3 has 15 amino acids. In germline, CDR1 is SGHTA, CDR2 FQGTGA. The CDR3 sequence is CASSLTGSPRGTQYF. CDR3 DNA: TGTGCCAGCAGCTTAACGGGCAGCCCTCGGGGGACCCAGTACTTC.

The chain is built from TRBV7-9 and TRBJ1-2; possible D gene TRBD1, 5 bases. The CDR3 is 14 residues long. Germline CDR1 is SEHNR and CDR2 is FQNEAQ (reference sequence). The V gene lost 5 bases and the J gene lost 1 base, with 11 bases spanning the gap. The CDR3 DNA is TGTGCCAGCAGCCTAACCAGGGATAACTATGGCTACACCTTC. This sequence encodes CASSLTRDNYGYTF.

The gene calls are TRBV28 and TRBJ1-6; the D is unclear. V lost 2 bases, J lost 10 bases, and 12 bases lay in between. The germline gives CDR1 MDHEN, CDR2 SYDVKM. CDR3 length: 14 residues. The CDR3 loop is CASSLDRQPSPLHF. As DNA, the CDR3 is TGTGCCAGCAGTTTAGATCGACAACCCTCACCCCTCCACTTT.

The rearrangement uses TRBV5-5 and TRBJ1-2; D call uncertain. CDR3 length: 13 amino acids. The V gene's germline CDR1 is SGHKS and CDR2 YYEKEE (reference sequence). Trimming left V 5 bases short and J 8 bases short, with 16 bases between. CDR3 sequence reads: CASRSYGVDGYTF. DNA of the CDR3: TGTGCCAGCAGGTCGTACGGGGTGGACGGCTACACCTTC.

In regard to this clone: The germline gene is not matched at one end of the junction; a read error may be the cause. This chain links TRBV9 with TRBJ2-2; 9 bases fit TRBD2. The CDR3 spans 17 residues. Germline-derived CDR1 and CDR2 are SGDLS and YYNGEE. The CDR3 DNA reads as TGTGCCAGCAGCGTAGCGTCTGGACTAGCGAACCCCGGGGAGCTGTTTTTT. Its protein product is CASSVASGLANPGELFF.

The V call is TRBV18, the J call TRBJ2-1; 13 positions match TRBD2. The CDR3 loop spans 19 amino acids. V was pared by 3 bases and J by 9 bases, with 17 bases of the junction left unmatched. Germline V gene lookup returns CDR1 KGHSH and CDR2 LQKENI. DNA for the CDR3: TGTGCCAGCTCACCGCCCCCTGGACTAGCGGGAGCGTATATTGGTGAGCAGTTCTTC. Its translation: CASSPPPGLAGAYIGEQFF.